These 21 T cell receptor beta chains came from one sample sequenced in a study of cytomegalovirus exposure and HLA in healthy donors (TCRdb year 2017). Preparation of the library involved the immunoSEQ multiplex PCR assay. A mixture of 60 forward primers for TCR Vbeta segments and 13 reverse primers for TCR Jbeta segments was used in the multiplex PCR. TCRdb holds this immuneACCESS table with in-frame rearrangements only. Some clones are missing; in checked studies, unresolved V genes explain under half, and the rest has no known cause. The sample table records some 120,000 clones; approximately 80% of these occur just once. The ten largest account for more than 0.2% of the sample. Sequenced input: PBMCs. The source is a man aged 45-65 years in good health and CMV-seronegative.

The chain joins TRBV28 to TRBJ1-2; 8 positions agree with TRBD1. The CDR3 extends over 13 amino acids. Germline loops: CDR1 MDHEN, CDR2 SYDVKM. CDR3 sequence: CASWSDRGYGYTF. The CDR3 DNA follows: TGTGCTAGCTGGAGCGACAGGGGCTATGGCTACACCTTC.

This clone was observed once. Other DNA sequences from this sample encode an identical CDR3 as well. The chain carries TRBV5-1 and TRBJ1-1; no firm D call. Deletions cut 1 base from V and 1 base from J, with 5 bases between. Germline loops: CDR1 SGHRS, CDR2 YFSETQ. CDR3 length equals 13 residues. The CDR3 DNA reads as TGCGCCAGCAGCTTGCGGGGGAACACTGAAGCTTTCTTT. This codes for CASSLRGNTEAFF.

This clone was recorded only once. The V call is TRBV6-4, the J call TRBJ1-2; 7 bases line up with TRBD1. V trimming: 4 bases; J trimming: 9 bases; junction bases outside the gene matches: 5. The CDR3 is 12 amino acids. The germline V gene encodes CDR1 MRHNA and CDR2 SNTAGT. As DNA, the CDR3 is TGTGCCAGCAGTGCCCGACAGGGAAGCTACACCTTC. Protein product: CASSARQGSYTF.

The V and J genes are TRBV18 and TRBJ2-5; D not certain. Germline values: CDR1 KGHSH, CDR2 LQKENI. V lost 3 bases, J lost 5 bases, and 10 bases lay in between. This CDR3 is 13 amino acids long. In DNA, the CDR3 is TGTGCCAGCTCACCTTCCTTCGGGGAGACCCAGTACTTC. It yields the protein CASSPSFGETQYF.

This sequence joins TRBV27 and TRBJ1-5, with D perhaps matching TRBD1 (5 bases). Germline CDR1 and CDR2: MNHEY and SMNVEV (reference sequence). The CDR3 runs to 16 residues. Trimming left V 6 bases short and J 2 bases short, with 17 bases between. CDR3 bases: TGTGCCAGCAGCTCCGCGGGGGGGTTTGGCAATCAGCCCCAGCATTTT. Translated: CASSSAGGFGNQPQHF.

The rearrangement links TRBV6-6 to TRBJ2-1; 8 bases match TRBD2. Unmatched junction bases numbered 6, after V lost 5 bases and J lost 0 bases. Per the germline V gene, CDR1 is MNHNY and CDR2 is SVGAGI (reference sequence). The CDR3 sequence is 16 residues long. CDR3 region: CASSNLAGTSYNEQFF. CDR3 DNA: TGTGCCAGCAGTAACTTAGCGGGGACCTCCTACAATGAGCAGTTCTTC.

The V gene is TRBV7-3, the J gene TRBJ1-2, with D unclear. The CDR3 has 13 residues. V lost 6 bases and J 6 bases, leaving 14 bases between the germline ends. Germline CDR1 is SGHTA and CDR2 is FQGTGA. The CDR3 reads CASSFRHQHGYTF. In nucleotides, the CDR3 is TGTGCCAGCAGTTTTCGACACCAACATGGCTACACCTTC. Full variable domain (rest looked up from reference TRBV7-3 and TRBJ1-2): GAGVSQTPSNKVTEKGKYVELRCDPISGHTALYWYRQSLGQGPEFLIYFQGTGAADDSGLPNDRFFAVRPEGSVSTLKIQRTERGDSAVYLCASSFRHQHGYTFGSGTRLTVV.

The chain joins TRBV5-8 to TRBJ2-3, with D possibly matching TRBD1 (6 bases). Trimming removed 3 bases at V and 4 bases at J, with 18 bases between. Germline V lookup: CDR1 SGHTS, CDR2 YDEGEE. The CDR3 totals 16 residues. The CDR3 here is CASSSERGTLADTQYF. CDR3 DNA sequence: TGTGCCAGCAGCTCCGAAAGGGGGACCCTCGCAGATACGCAGTATTTT.

The V gene is TRBV29-1, the J gene TRBJ1-1; perhaps TRBD1 as D (5 bases). The ends were cut back, 7 bases at V and 0 bases at J, with 15 bases in the middle. The CDR3 spans 14 residues. CDR1 is SQVTM, CDR2 ANQGSEA, per germline. The CDR3 bases are TGCAGCGCCAAGAGGACATCCATGAACACTGAAGCTTTCTTT. Translated: CSAKRTSMNTEAFF.

This clone was observed a single time. The chain joins TRBV30 to TRBJ1-2, with no clear D. CDR1 is GTSNPN and CDR2 is SVGIG in the germline V gene (reference sequence). V was cut by 3 bases and J by 2 bases, with 10 bases left in between. The CDR3 runs to 13 residues. The CDR3 nucleotides read TGTGCCTGGAGGCCCGGTTCCAACTATGGCTACACCTTC. Translated: CAWRPGSNYGYTF. The full variable domain, completed using reference TRBV30 and TRBJ1-2, is SQTIHQWPATLVQPVGSPLSLECTVEGTSNPNLYWYRQAAGRGLQLLFYSVGIGQISSEVPQNLSASRPQDRQFILSSKKLLLSDSGFYLCAWRPGSNYGYTFGSGTRLTVV.

This clone was seen only once. DNA for the CDR3: TGTGCCAGCTCACCGCGAGGTCCCACTGAAGCTTTCTTT. Residues: CASSPRGPTEAFF. The rearrangement links TRBV18 to TRBJ1-1; D not certain. V dropped 3 bases and J dropped 4 bases, with 9 bases sitting between them. CDR1 is KGHSH and CDR2 is LQKENI in the germline V gene. This CDR3 has 13 amino acids.

The chain recombines TRBV7-9 with TRBJ2-7, with 7 bases fitting TRBD1. The germline gives CDR1 SEHNR, CDR2 FQNEAQ (reference sequence). The CDR3 extends over 12 amino acids. V lost 5 bases, J lost 9 bases, and 7 bases stayed unmatched. The CDR3 region has the DNA TGTGCCAGCAGCGCCACAGGGGTGAGGCAGTACTTC. It is translated as CASSATGVRQYF.

The chain is built from TRBV11-3 and TRBJ2-2; tentatively, D is TRBD1 (6 bases). The CDR3 has 15 residues. Per the germline V gene, CDR1 is SGHNT and CDR2 is YENEEA. The V end lost 3 bases, the J end lost 0 bases, and 8 bases lay between the germline ends. The CDR3 DNA reads as TGTGCCAGCAGCTTGACAGGTGCGAACACCGGGGAGCTGTTTTTT. Translating it yields CASSLTGANTGELFF.

V gene TRBV7-3 combines with J gene TRBJ2-3; TRBD1 matches 7 bases. The CDR3 has 15 amino acids. In germline, CDR1 is SGHTA, CDR2 FQGTGA. J was trimmed by 1 base and V by 5 bases; bases with no gene match: 6. The DNA for the CDR3 is TGTGCCAGCAGCCTGAGGGGGCAAGGCACAGATACGCAGTATTTT. It yields the protein CASSLRGQGTDTQYF.

In this sample, this clone turned up once. The chain combines TRBV5-1 with TRBJ2-2; 12 bases are shared with TRBD2. In germline, CDR1 is SGHRS, CDR2 YFSETQ. The CDR3 sequence is 16 residues long. V was clipped by 0 bases and J by 3 bases; unmatched bases: 0. For the CDR3, the DNA is TGCGCCAGCAGCTTGGGGACTAGCGGGGACACCGGGGAGCTGTTTTTT. Translating gives CASSLGTSGDTGELFF.

The CDR3 spells CASSLIQGIRNQPQHF. As DNA, the CDR3 is TGTGCCAGTAGTCTAATTCAGGGGATCCGCAATCAGCCCCAGCATTTT. The J gene is TRBJ1-5, the V gene TRBV19; D is perhaps TRBD1 (6 bases). The CDR3 sequence is 16 residues long. Looked up from germline, CDR1 is LNHDA and CDR2 is SQIVND (reference sequence). V was shortened by 5 bases and J by 2 bases, with 16 bases between the two germline ends.

V gene TRBV6-5 combines with J gene TRBJ1-1; tentatively, D is TRBD1 (6 bases). Trimming pared 4 bases from V and 1 base from J, leaving 16 bases between. Germline lookup yields CDR1 MNHEY and CDR2 SVGAGI. The CDR3 runs to 16 residues. As DNA, the CDR3 is TGTGCCAGCAGTTTCCGGGACATTCCATGGAACACTGAAGCTTTCTTT. Translation: CASSFRDIPWNTEAFF.

The rearrangement uses TRBV9 and TRBJ1-4; 9 nucleotides line up with TRBD1. Trimming took 3 bases from V and 8 from J; bases not matched to a gene: 5. The CDR3 covers 14 residues. CDR1 is SGDLS, CDR2 YYNGEE, per germline. The CDR3 loop reads CASSAGQGREKLFF. Written as DNA, the CDR3 is TGTGCCAGCAGCGCGGGACAGGGACGAGAAAAACTGTTTTTT.

This chain joins TRBV29-1 and TRBJ2-2; weak D call: TRBD1 (6 bases). CDR3 length: 12 amino acids. CDR1 is SQVTM, CDR2 ANQGSEA, per germline. With 7 bases removed from V and 4 bases from J, the gap between germline ends came to 10 bases. CDR3 residues: CSAGQPTGELFF. The CDR3 DNA is TGCAGCGCTGGACAGCCCACCGGGGAGCTGTTTTTT.

This chain connects TRBV27 to TRBJ1-1, with D possibly being TRBD1 (6 bases). This CDR3 is 15 amino acids long. Germline CDR1 MNHEY, CDR2 SMNVEV (reference sequence). Trimming took 5 bases from V and 0 from J, leaving 13 bases between them. The CDR3 protein is CASSPFDRLNTEAFF. The CDR3 coding sequence is TGTGCCAGCAGTCCGTTCGACAGGCTGAACACTGAAGCTTTCTTT.

The rearrangement uses TRBV11-2 and TRBJ1-3; D call uncertain. The CDR3 runs to 16 residues. CDR1 is SGHAT, CDR2 FQNNGV, per germline. V was pared by 1 base and J by 1 base, with 11 bases between. CDR3 region: CASSLGSKLSGNTIYF. The CDR3 nucleotides read TGTGCCAGCAGCTTAGGGTCAAAGCTATCTGGAAACACCATATATTTT.